This T cell receptor (beta chain) was found in a study of cytotoxic CD8 clonotypes in ibrutinib-treated CLL. The CDR3 has 11 residues. V dropped 5 bases and J dropped 4 bases, with 5 bases sitting between them. Looked up from germline, CDR1 is LNHDA and CDR2 is SQIVND (reference sequence). Clones were sequenced by immunoSEQ multiplex PCR, and TCRdb holds only the in-frame ones, with some missing. This table holds approximately 70,000 clones, about nine tenths found once. The V and J genes are TRBV19 and TRBJ1-1; D is undetermined. The receptor comes from a human donor with chronic lymphocytic leukemia. The material was PBMCs, obtained after 12 months of ibrutinib treatment. In DNA form, the CDR3 reads TGTGCCAGTAGTCTGGCCACTGAAGCTTTCTTT. Translated: CASSLATEAFF.